Listed below are T cell receptor beta chains from one sample, sequenced in a study of blood T cell repertoires in COVID-19. Assay: immunoSEQ multiplex PCR; the TCRdb copy retains only in-frame clones and omits some. The sample yields around 260,000 clones, about 88% seen once. The sequencing input was peripheral blood. The receptors were sampled from a man aged 18 to 30 with active or convalescent COVID-19. CDR3s include the opening cysteine and the closing phenylalanine or tryptophan. Part of the rows lack a size; the others show once, few, many or a class for expanded clones.

clone size: few; J gene: TRBJ1-3; V gene: TRBV5-1; CDR3 protein: CASSLARQSSGNTIYF
clone size: -; J gene: TRBJ2-6; V gene: TRBV6-5; CDR3 protein: CASSRQATGANVLTF
clone size: -; J gene: TRBJ2-7; V gene: TRBV21-1; CDR3 protein: CASSGRAGNEQYF
clone size: -; J gene: TRBJ2-3; V gene: TRBV7-3; CDR3 protein: CASSPNGQGAGTQYF
clone size: -; J gene: TRBJ1-3; V gene: TRBV7-9; CDR3 protein: CASSLGDSLSGNTIYF
clone size: -; J gene: TRBJ2-4; V gene: TRBV4-1; CDR3 protein: CASSQGSARGLRDIQYF
clone size: -; J gene: TRBJ1-1; V gene: TRBV11-3; CDR3 protein: CASSLGTGNTEAFF
clone size: -; J gene: TRBJ2-1; V gene: TRBV2; CDR3 protein: CASSFDRVPYNEQFF
clone size: once; J gene: TRBJ1-1; V gene: TRBV5-5; CDR3 protein: CASRSHPGPPEAFF
clone size: -; J gene: TRBJ2-7; V gene: TRBV30; CDR3 protein: CAWSVNSYSEQYF
clone size: -; J gene: TRBJ2-3; V gene: TRBV6-2/TRBV6-3; CDR3 protein: CASSYGQGTTDTQYF
clone size: -; J gene: TRBJ2-1; V gene: TRBV27; CDR3 protein: CASSLQRDPPYNEQFF
clone size: -; J gene: TRBJ2-7; V gene: TRBV18; CDR3 protein: CASSPGSQAYEQYF
clone size: -; J gene: TRBJ2-1; V gene: TRBV18; CDR3 protein: CASSGGGTYNEQFF
clone size: -; J gene: TRBJ2-7; V gene: TRBV6-6; CDR3 protein: CASSYSTAWEQYF
clone size: -; J gene: TRBJ1-1; V gene: TRBV13; CDR3 protein: CASSSPVLVENTEAFF
clone size: once; J gene: TRBJ2-3; V gene: TRBV9; CDR3 protein: CASAGGPPDTQYF
clone size: -; J gene: TRBJ1-2; V gene: TRBV11-3; CDR3 protein: CASSLGSTGSYTF
clone size: -; J gene: TRBJ2-5; V gene: TRBV24-1; CDR3 protein: CATSQGQETQYF
clone size: -; J gene: TRBJ2-1; V gene: TRBV19; CDR3 protein: CASSERGNEQFF
clone size: -; J gene: TRBJ2-1; V gene: TRBV5-4; CDR3 protein: CASSPGTTHYNEQFF
clone size: -; J gene: TRBJ1-4; V gene: TRBV30; CDR3 protein: CAWSGSSGWKLFF
clone size: -; J gene: TRBJ1-1; V gene: TRBV25-1; CDR3 protein: CASSELLGTANTEAFF
clone size: -; J gene: TRBJ2-2; V gene: TRBV2; CDR3 protein: CASSLSGGPGELFF
clone size: -; J gene: TRBJ1-4; V gene: TRBV11-3; CDR3 protein: CASEDRGITITNEKLFF
clone size: -; J gene: TRBJ2-3; V gene: TRBV5-1; CDR3 protein: CASSLPGTSGRGTDTQYF
clone size: -; J gene: TRBJ1-3; V gene: TRBV24-1; CDR3 protein: CATSTSSGNTIYF
clone size: once; J gene: TRBJ1-6; V gene: TRBV6-5; CDR3 protein: CASSYQLNSPLHF
clone size: -; J gene: TRBJ2-1; V gene: TRBV7-2; CDR3 protein: CASSLWGGSYNEQFF
clone size: once; J gene: TRBJ2-3; V gene: TRBV9; CDR3 protein: CASSVLHSDTQYF
clone size: -; J gene: TRBJ2-7; V gene: TRBV14; CDR3 protein: CASSQGNSYEQYF
clone size: -; J gene: TRBJ2-1; V gene: TRBV7-3; CDR3 protein: CASSSQGTGVFNEQFF
clone size: -; J gene: TRBJ2-3; V gene: TRBV29-1; CDR3 protein: CSVELGTQGPDTQYF
clone size: -; J gene: TRBJ2-6; V gene: TRBV19; CDR3 protein: CASKRDTSSGANVLTF
clone size: -; J gene: TRBJ2-1; V gene: TRBV3-1/TRBV3-2; CDR3 protein: CASSQAGAGNEQFF
clone size: once; J gene: TRBJ1-5; V gene: TRBV7-2; CDR3 protein: CASSSGTGGYQPQHF
clone size: -; J gene: TRBJ2-3; V gene: TRBV12-3/TRBV12-4; CDR3 protein: CASSRQGNTQYF
clone size: -; J gene: TRBJ2-5; V gene: TRBV19; CDR3 protein: CASSTGEGKETQYF
clone size: few; J gene: TRBJ1-1; V gene: TRBV5-6; CDR3 protein: CASSVTPMNTEAFF
clone size: -; J gene: TRBJ2-3; V gene: TRBV2; CDR3 protein: CASSQMGGAPDTQYF
clone size: -; J gene: TRBJ2-7; V gene: TRBV14; CDR3 protein: CASSPTEGADLYF
clone size: -; J gene: TRBJ2-7; V gene: TRBV21-1; CDR3 protein: CASSKVRVAYEQYF
clone size: -; J gene: TRBJ2-1; V gene: TRBV7-7; CDR3 protein: CASSRGGDNEQFF
clone size: -; J gene: TRBJ2-2; V gene: TRBV5-1; CDR3 protein: CASRSGEGRGNGELFF
clone size: -; J gene: TRBJ1-5; V gene: TRBV28; CDR3 protein: CASSPPRDSLQPQHF
clone size: -; J gene: TRBJ1-5; V gene: TRBV5-1; CDR3 protein: CASSPAGYSNQPQHF
clone size: -; J gene: TRBJ1-5; V gene: TRBV19; CDR3 protein: CASSTLQGVVQPQHF
clone size: once; J gene: TRBJ1-4; V gene: TRBV5-1; CDR3 protein: CASSLATNEKLFF
clone size: -; J gene: TRBJ2-1; V gene: TRBV5-1; CDR3 protein: CASIGGLTPNNEQFF
clone size: -; J gene: TRBJ1-6; V gene: TRBV30; CDR3 protein: CAWSRDFASSPLHF
clone size: -; J gene: TRBJ2-2; V gene: TRBV7-9; CDR3 protein: CASSFSGRAGELFF
clone size: -; J gene: TRBJ1-6; V gene: TRBV25-1; CDR3 protein: CARPPGQDSSPLHF
clone size: -; J gene: TRBJ1-5; V gene: TRBV30; CDR3 protein: CAWSVPGTRQPQHF
clone size: -; J gene: TRBJ2-7; V gene: TRBV5-1; CDR3 protein: CASSLAAGIDYEQYF
clone size: -; J gene: TRBJ1-1; V gene: TRBV6-5; CDR3 protein: CASSPQRGPKAFF
clone size: once; J gene: TRBJ1-2; V gene: TRBV5-4; CDR3 protein: CASSPGTGEVGDTF
clone size: -; J gene: TRBJ1-1; V gene: TRBV7-9; CDR3 protein: CAGGAENTEAFF